The 6 T cell receptor beta chains given below trace back to one sample, sequenced in a study of T cell clonality in common variable immunodeficiency. Study-level results: Fewer deletions and N-nucleotide insertions were reportedly seen in common variable immunodeficiency TCR beta sequences.

The repertoire was sequenced with immunoSEQ multiplex PCR; TCRdb's copy has only in-frame clones and lacks some. Altogether around 28,000 clones were found in the sample, and no singletons occur. No cognate antigen is known for these TCRs. What was sequenced was peripheral blood mononuclear cells. Receptor source: a human donor with common variable immunodeficiency.

There are a few counts of this clone. The read finishes 3 residues shy of the CDR3 end, and the germline J gene is used to complete it. The chain uses TRBV5-1 and TRBJ1-2, with D perhaps TRBD1 (5 bases). V lost 3 bases, J lost 4 bases, and 10 bases lay in between. The CDR3 is 13 residues long. The V gene's germline CDR1 is SGHRS and CDR2 YFSETQ. CDR3 bases read: TGCGCCAGCAGCTGGGGGGTATCCTATGGC. Translating it yields CASSWGVSYG. The entire CDR3 is CASSWGVSYGYTF.

This clone was seen only a few times. The CDR3 end falls 3 residues outside the read, so it is completed with the germline J gene. V and J are TRBV7-9 and TRBJ2-5, with 11 bases fitting TRBD2. CDR1 and CDR2 from the germline V gene are SEHNR and FQNEAQ (reference sequence). The CDR3 has 15 residues. Losses at the gene ends were 3 bases for V and 4 bases for J; bases not matched to a gene: 4. The part of the CDR3 DNA that was read is TGTGCCAGCAGCTTCACTAGCGGGGGTTTAGAGACC. Amino acids: CASSFTSGGLET. The entire CDR3 protein is CASSFTSGGLETQYF.

This clone was seen only a few times. The read comes to an end 3 residues before the CDR3 does, leaving the germline J gene to fill in the end. This rearrangement joins TRBV6-2 or TRBV6-3 to TRBJ1-2, with D maybe TRBD1 (6 bases). V gave up 5 bases and J gave up 1 base, with 17 bases separating them. Germline values: CDR1 MNHEY, CDR2 SVGEGT. CDR3 length: 16 amino acids. The CDR3 sequence: CASSPNQQGRNYGYTF. CDR3 bases read: TGTGCCAGCAGTCCTAATCAACAGGGTCGTAACTATGGC.

A word on this clone: The read finishes 3 residues shy of the CDR3 end, and the germline J gene is used to complete it. V is TRBV6-1 and J is TRBJ2-5; D possibly corresponds to TRBD2 (5 bases). V was trimmed by 4 bases and J by 2 bases, leaving 14 bases between them. CDR1 is MNHNS, CDR2 SASEGT, per germline. The CDR3 runs to 15 residues. The CDR3 spells CASSASIGGQETQYF. CDR3 bases read: TGTGCCAGCAGTGCTTCTATAGGCGGGCAAGAGACC.

As to this clone: The CDR3 is cut off 3 residues early in the read; its end comes from the germline J gene. The rearrangement joins TRBV20-1 to TRBJ2-5; 12 nucleotides align to TRBD2. Per the germline V gene, CDR1 is DFQATT and CDR2 is SNEGSKA (reference sequence). V shed 6 bases and J 1 base; nucleotides not matched to a gene: 6. The CDR3 length is 15 residues. The sequenced CDR3 bases are TGCAGTGCGTCTCTAGCGGGGGGGTCCCAAGAGACC. Protein: CSASLAGGSQET. The full CDR3 protein reads CSASLAGGSQETQYF.

This clone was picked up many times. The CDR3 is cut off 3 residues early in the read; its end comes from the germline J gene. The chain combines TRBV30 with TRBJ2-1; D perhaps matches TRBD1 (5 bases). The germline gives CDR1 GTSNPN, CDR2 SVGIG (reference sequence). V dropped 0 bases and J dropped 4 bases, with 10 bases sitting between them. CDR3 size: 14 residues. CDR3 DNA, as far as it was read: TGTGCCTGGAGTGTACCTGGGGCTTACAATGAG. Residues: CAWSVPGAYNE. The whole CDR3 is CAWSVPGAYNEQFF.